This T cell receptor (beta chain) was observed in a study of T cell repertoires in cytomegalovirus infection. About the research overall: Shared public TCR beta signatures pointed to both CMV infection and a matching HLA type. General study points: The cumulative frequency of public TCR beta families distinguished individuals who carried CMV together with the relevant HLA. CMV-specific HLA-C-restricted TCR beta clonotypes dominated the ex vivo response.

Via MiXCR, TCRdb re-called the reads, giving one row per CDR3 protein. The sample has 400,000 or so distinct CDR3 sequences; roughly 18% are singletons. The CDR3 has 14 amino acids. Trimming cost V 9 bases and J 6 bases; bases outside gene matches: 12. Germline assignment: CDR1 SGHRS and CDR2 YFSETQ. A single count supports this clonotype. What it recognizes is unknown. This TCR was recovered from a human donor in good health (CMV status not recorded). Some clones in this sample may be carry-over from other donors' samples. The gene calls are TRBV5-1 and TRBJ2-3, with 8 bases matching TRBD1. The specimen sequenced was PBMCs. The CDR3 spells CATSSGTGGDTQYF. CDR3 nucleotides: TGCGCCACCTCATCCGGGACAGGAGGGGATACGCAGTATTTT.